This T cell receptor beta chain appears in the sequencing data of a study of CD8+ T cells in alopecia areata. Overall study context: Treated patients were given oral tofacitinib, which was dosed at 5 to 10 mg twice daily. Points from the study as a whole: Higher clonality than in normal scalp was seen in lesional scalp, especially alopecia totalis/universalis.

The V end lost 1 base, the J end lost 12 bases, and 16 bases lay between the germline ends. The CDR3 contains 14 residues. Germline CDR1 MGHDK, CDR2 SYGVNS. Turning to this clone: What it binds is unknown.

PBMCs, the starting material, were the source of sorted CD4+ and CD8+ T cells. The sequencing template was cDNA reverse transcribed from extracted RNA. The data were produced by immunoSEQ multiplex PCR, yet TCRdb's version contains in-frame clones alone and is incomplete. This sample has hundreds of thousands of clones; 50% to 65% occur once, and the top ten carry approximately 0.5%. The chain carries TRBV25-1 and TRBJ2-1; no reliable D call. Here the sequenced sample was CD4+ T cells sorted from blood, taken at week 0. The source of this sequence is a human donor with alopecia areata. CDR3 in amino acids: CASSESVGPAWQFF. The DNA for the CDR3 is TGTGCCAGCAGTGAATCGGTAGGTCCGGCATGGCAGTTCTTC. The full variable domain, completed using reference TRBV25-1 and TRBJ2-1, is EADIYQTPRYLVIGTGKKITLECSQTMGHDKMYWYQQDPGMELHLIHYSYGVNSTEKGDLSSESTVSRIRTEHFPLTLESARPSHTSQYLCASSESVGPAWQFFGPGTRLTVL.